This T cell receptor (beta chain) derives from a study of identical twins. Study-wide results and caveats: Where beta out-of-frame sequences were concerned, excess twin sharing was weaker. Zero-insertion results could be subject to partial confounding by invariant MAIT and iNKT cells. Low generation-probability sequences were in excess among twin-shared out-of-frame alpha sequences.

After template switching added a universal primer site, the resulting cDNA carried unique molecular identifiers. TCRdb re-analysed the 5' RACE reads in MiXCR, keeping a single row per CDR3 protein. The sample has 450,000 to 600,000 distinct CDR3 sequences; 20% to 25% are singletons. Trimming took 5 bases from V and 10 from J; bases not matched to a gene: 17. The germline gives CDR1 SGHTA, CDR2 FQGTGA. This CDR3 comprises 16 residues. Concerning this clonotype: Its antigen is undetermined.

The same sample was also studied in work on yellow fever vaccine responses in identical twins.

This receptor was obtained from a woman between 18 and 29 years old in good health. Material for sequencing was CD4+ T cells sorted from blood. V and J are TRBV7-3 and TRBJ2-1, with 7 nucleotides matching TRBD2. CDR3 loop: CASSPHGGFGIPEQFF. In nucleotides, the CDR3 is TGTGCCAGCAGCCCCCACGGGGGGTTTGGGATCCCAGAGCAGTTCTTC.